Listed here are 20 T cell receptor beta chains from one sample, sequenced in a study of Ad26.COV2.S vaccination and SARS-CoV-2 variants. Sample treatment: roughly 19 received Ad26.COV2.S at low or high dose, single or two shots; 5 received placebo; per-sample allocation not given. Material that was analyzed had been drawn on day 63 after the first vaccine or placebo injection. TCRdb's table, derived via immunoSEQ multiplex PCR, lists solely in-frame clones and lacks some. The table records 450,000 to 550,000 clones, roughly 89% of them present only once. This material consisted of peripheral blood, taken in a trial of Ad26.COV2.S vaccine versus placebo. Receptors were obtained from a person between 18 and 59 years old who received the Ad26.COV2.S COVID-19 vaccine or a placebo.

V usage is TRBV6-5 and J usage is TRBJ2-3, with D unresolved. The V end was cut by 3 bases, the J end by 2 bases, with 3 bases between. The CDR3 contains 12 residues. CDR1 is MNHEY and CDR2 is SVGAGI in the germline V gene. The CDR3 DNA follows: TGTGCCAGCAGTTATCCCACAGATACGCAGTATTTT. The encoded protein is CASSYPTDTQYF.

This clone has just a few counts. Written as DNA, the CDR3 is TGTGCCAGCAGTTGGGACAGAACCTACGAGCAGTACGTC. As protein: CASSWDRTYEQYV. V usage is TRBV5-6 and J usage is TRBJ2-7, with TRBD1 matching 7 bases. The CDR3 extends over 13 amino acids. Germline V gene data show CDR1 as SGHDT and CDR2 as YYEEEE. V trimming: 5 bases; J trimming: 2 bases; junction bases outside the gene matches: 4.

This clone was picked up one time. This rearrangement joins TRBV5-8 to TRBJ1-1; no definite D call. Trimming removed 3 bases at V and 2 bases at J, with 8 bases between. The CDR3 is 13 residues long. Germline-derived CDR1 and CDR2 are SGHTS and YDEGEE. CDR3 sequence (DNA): TGTGCCAGCAGCTCAGACTTAAACACTGAAGCTTTCTTT. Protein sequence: CASSSDLNTEAFF.

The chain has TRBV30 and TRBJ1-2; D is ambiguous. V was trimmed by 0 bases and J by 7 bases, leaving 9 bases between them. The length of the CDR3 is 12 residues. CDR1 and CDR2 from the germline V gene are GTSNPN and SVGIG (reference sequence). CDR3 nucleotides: TGTGCCTGGAGTGTGGTAAAAGGTGGCTACACCTTC. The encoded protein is CAWSVVKGGYTF.

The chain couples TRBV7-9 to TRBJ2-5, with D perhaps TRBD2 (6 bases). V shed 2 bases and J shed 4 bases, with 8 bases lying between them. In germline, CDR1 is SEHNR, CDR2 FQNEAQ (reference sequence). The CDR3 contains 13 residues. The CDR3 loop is CASSLYSGETQYF. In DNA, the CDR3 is TGTGCCAGCAGCTTATATAGCGGAGAGACCCAGTACTTC.

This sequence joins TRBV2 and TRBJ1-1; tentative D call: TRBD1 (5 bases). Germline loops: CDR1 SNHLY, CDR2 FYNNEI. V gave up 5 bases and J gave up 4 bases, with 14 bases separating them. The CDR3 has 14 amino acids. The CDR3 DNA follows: TGTGCCAGCAGTTCACGGGGGGTTAGCACTGAAGCTTTCTTT. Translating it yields CASSSRGVSTEAFF.

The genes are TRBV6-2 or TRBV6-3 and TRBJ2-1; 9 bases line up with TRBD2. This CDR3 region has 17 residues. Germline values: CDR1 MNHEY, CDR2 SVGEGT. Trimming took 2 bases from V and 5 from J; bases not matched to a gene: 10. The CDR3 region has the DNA TGTGCCAGCAGTTACCCTTATAGCGGGAGTTTCCACAATGAGCAGTTCTTC. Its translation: CASSYPYSGSFHNEQFF.

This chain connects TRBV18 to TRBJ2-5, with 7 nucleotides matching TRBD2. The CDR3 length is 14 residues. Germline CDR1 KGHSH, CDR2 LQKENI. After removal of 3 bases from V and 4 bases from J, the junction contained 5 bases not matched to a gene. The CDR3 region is CASSPTPGGETQYF. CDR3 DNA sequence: TGTGCCAGCTCACCCACCCCGGGAGGAGAGACCCAGTACTTC.

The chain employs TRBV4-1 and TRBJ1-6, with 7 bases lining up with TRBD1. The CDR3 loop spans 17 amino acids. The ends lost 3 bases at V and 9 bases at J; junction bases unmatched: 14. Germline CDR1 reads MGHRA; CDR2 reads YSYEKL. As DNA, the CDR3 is TGCGCCAGCAGCCATCCCTCGACAGGGAAGGTCGGTTCACCCCTCCACTTT. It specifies CASSHPSTGKVGSPLHF.

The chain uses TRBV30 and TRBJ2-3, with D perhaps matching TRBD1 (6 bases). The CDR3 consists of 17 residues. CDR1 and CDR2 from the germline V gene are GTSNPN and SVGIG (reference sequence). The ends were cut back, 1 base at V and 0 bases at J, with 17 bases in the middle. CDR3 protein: CAWSATRWGPSTDTQYF. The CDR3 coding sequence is TGTGCCTGGAGTGCCACTCGTTGGGGGCCTAGCACAGATACGCAGTATTTT.

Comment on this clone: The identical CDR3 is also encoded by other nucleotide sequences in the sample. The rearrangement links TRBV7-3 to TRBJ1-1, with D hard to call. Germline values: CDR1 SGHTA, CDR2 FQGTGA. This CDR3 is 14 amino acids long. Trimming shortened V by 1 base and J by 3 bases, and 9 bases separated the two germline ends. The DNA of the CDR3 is TGTGCCAGCAGCTTAATCGGAGGTGACACTGAAGCTTTCTTT. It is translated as CASSLIGGDTEAFF.

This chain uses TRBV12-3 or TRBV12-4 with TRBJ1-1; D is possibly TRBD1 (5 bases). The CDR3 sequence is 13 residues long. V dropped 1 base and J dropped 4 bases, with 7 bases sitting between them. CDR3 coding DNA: TGTGCCAGCAGTTTAGAAACAGGCACTGAAGCTTTCTTT. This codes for CASSLETGTEAFF.

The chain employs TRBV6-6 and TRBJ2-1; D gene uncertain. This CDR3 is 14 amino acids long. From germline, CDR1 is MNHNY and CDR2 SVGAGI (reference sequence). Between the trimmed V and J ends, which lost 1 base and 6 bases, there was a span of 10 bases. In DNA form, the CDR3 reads TGTGCCAGCAGTTACTGGGCCAGTGCCAATGAGCAGTTCTTC. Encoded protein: CASSYWASANEQFF.

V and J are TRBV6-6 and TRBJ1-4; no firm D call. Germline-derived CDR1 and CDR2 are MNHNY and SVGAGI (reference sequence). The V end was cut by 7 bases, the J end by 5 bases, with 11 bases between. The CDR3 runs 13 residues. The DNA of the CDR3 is TGTGCCAGCAAGGACGGCTTAAATGAAAAACTGTTTTTT. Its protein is CASKDGLNEKLFF.

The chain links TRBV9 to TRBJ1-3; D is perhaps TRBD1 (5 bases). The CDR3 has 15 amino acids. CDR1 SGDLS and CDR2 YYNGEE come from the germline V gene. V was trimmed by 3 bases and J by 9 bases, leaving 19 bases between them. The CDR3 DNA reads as TGTGCCAGCAGCGCCTCCGGGACGGTGGGTAGCACCATATATTTT. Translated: CASSASGTVGSTIYF.

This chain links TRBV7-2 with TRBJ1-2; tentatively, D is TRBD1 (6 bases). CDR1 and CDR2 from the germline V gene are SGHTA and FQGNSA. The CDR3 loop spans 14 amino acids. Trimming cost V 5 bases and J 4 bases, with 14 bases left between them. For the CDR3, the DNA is TGTGCCAGCAGCGTATACAGGGATTCCTATGGCTACACCTTC. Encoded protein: CASSVYRDSYGYTF.

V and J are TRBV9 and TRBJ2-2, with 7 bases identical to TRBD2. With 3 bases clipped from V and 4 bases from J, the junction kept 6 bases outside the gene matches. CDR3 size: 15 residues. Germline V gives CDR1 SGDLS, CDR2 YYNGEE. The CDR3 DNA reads TGTGCCAGCAGCGGTCCCCAGCGGGGCACCGGGGAGCTGTTTTTT. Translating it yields CASSGPQRGTGELFF.

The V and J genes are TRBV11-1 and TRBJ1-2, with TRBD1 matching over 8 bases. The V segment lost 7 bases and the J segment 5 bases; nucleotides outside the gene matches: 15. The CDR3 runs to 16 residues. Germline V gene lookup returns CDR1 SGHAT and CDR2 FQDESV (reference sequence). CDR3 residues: CASNQIMAGGDYGYTF. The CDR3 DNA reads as TGTGCCAGCAACCAAATCATGGCAGGGGGCGATTATGGCTACACCTTC.

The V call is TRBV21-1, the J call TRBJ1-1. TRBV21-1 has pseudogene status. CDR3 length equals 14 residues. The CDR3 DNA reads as TGTGCCAGCAGCAAACCCGGGGGTAGGACTGAAGCTTTCTTT. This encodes CASSKPGGRTEAFF.

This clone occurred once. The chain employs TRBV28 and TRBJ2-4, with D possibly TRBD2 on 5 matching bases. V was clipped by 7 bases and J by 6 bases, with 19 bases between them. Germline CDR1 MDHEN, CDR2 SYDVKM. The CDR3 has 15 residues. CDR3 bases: TGTGCCAGCACCGTCACCCAGAACAGCGGAAACATTCAGTACTTC. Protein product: CASTVTQNSGNIQYF.